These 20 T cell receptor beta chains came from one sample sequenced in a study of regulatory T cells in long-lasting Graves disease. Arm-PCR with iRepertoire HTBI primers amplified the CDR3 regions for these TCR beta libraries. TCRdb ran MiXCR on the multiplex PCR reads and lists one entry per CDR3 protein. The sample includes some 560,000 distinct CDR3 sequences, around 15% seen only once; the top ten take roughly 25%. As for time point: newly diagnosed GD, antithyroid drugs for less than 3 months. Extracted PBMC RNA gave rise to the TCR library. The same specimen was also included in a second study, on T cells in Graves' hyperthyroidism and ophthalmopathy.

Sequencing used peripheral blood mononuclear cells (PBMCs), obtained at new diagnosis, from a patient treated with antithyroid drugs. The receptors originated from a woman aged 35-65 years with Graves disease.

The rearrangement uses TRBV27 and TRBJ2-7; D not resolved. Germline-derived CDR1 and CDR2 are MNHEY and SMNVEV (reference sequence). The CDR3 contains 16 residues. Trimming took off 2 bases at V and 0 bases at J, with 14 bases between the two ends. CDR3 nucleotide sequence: TGTGCCAGCAGTTTAGGGGTAGATATCGTCTCCTACGAGCAGTACTTC. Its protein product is CASSLGVDIVSYEQYF.

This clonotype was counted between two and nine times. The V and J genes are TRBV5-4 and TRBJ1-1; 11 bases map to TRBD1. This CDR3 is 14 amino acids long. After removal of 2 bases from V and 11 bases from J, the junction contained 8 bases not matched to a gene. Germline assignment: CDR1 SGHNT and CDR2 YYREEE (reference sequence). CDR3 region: CASSFPGTGGSAFF. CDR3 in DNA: TGTGCCAGCAGCTTCCCCGGGACAGGGGGTTCGGCTTTCTTT.

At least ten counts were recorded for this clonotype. Here the CDR3 DNA reads TGTGCCAGCAGGCTCCAGGGCGTTAACTATGGCTACACCTTC. The encoded protein is CASRLQGVNYGYTF. The rearrangement joins TRBV12-3 or TRBV12-4 to TRBJ1-2, with D perhaps matching TRBD1 (5 bases). V lost 6 bases and J 1 base, leaving 12 bases between the germline ends. The CDR3 is made up of 14 amino acids.

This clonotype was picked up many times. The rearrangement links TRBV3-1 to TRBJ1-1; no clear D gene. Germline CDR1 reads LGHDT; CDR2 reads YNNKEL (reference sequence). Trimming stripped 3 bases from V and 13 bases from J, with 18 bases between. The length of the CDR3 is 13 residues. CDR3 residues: CASSQAGVRIGFF. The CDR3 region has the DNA TGTGCCAGCAGCCAGGCCGGGGTTCGGATTGGTTTCTTT.

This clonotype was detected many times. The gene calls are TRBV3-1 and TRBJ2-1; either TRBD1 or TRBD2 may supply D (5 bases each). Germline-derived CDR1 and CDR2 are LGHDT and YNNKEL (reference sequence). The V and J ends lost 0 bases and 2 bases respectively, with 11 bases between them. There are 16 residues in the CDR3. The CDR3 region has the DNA TGTGCCAGCAGCCAAGATACACGGGGCGCCTACAATGAGCAGTTCTTC. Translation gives CASSQDTRGAYNEQFF.

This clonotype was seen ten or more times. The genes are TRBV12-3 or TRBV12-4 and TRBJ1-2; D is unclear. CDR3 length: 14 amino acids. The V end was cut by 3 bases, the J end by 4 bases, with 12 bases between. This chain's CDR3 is CASSLGLSFYGYTF. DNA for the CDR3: TGTGCCAGCAGTTTGGGCCTAAGCTTCTATGGCTACACCTTC.

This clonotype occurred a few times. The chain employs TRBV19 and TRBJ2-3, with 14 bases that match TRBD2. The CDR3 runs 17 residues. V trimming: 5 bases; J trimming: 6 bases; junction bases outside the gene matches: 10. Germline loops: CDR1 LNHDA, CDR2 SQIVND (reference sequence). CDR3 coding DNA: TGTGCCAGTAGTTCGCGACTAGCGGGGGGGCCGAGGGATACGCAGTATTTT. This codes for CASSSRLAGGPRDTQYF.

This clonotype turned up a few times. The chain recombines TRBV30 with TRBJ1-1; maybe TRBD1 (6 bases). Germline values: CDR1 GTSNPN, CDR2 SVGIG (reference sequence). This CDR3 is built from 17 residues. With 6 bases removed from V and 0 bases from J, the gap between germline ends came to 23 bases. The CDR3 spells CACPRGHRTMLNTEAFF. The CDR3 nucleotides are TGTGCCTGTCCCCGGGGACACAGGACCATGCTGAACACTGAAGCTTTCTTT.

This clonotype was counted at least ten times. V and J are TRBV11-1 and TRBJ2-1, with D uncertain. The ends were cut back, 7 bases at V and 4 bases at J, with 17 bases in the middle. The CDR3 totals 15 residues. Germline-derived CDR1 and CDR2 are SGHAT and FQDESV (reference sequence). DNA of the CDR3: TGTGCCAGCACAGATACAAGGCGAGGATACAATGAGCAGTTCTTC. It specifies CASTDTRRGYNEQFF.

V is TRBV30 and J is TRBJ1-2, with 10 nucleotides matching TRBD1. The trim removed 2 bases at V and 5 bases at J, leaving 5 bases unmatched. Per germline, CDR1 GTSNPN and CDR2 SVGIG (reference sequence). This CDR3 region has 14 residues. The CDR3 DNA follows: TGTGCCTGGAGTCCACCGGGACAGGGGTATGGCTACACCTTC. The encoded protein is CAWSPPGQGYGYTF.

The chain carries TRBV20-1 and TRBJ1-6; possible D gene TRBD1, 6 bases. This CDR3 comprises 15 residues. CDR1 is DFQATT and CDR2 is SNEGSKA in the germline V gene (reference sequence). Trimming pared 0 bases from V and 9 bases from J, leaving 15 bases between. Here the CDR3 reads CSARDAGAGASPLHF. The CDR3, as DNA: TGCAGTGCTAGAGACGCAGGGGCTGGGGCTTCACCCCTCCACTTT.

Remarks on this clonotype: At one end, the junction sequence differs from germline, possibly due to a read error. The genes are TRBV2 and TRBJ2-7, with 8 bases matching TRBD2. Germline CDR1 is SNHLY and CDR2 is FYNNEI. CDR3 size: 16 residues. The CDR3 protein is CASSHTLSGGAYEQYF. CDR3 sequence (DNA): TGCGCCAGCAGCCATACTCTCTCCGGGGGGGCCTACGAGCAGTACTTC. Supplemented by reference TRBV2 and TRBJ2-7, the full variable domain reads EPEVTQTPSHQVTQMGQEVILRCVPISNHLYFYWYRQILGQKVEFLVSFYNNEISEKSEIFDDQFSVERPDGSNFTLKIRSTKLEDSAMYFCASSHTLSGGAYEQYFGPGTRLTVT.

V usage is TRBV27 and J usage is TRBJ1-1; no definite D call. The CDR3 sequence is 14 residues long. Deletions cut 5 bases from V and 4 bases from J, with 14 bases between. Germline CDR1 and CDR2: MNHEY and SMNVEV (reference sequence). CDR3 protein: CASSPAGPGTEAFF. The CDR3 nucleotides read TGTGCCAGCAGTCCCGCAGGCCCAGGCACTGAAGCTTTCTTT.

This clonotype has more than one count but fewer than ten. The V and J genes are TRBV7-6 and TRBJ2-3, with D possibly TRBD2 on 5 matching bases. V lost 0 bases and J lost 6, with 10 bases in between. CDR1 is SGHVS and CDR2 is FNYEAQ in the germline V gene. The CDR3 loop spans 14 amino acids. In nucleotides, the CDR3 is TGTGCCAGCAGCTTAGCCGGGGAGTCGGATACGCAGTATTTT. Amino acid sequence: CASSLAGESDTQYF.

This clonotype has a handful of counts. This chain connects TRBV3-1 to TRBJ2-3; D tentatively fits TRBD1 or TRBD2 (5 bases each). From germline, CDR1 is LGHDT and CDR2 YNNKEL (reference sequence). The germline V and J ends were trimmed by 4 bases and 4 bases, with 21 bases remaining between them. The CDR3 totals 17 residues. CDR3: CASSPSVSWRGADTQYF. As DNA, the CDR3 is TGTGCCAGCAGCCCCTCAGTGAGTTGGAGAGGGGCAGATACGCAGTATTTT.

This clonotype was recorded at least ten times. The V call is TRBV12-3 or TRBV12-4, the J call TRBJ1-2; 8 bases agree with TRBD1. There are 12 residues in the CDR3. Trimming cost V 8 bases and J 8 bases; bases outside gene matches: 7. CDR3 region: CASRSQGGGYTF. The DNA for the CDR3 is TGTGCCAGCCGATCACAGGGGGGCGGCTACACCTTC.

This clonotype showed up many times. CDR3 bases: TGTGCCAGTAGTGCGGACGGGAATCAGCCCCAGCATTTT. Translating it yields CASSADGNQPQHF. The chain links TRBV19 to TRBJ1-5, with D unresolved. V was pared by 5 bases and J by 4 bases, with 9 bases between. Germline V gene sequence: CDR1 LNHDA, CDR2 SQIVND (reference sequence). The CDR3 extends over 13 amino acids.

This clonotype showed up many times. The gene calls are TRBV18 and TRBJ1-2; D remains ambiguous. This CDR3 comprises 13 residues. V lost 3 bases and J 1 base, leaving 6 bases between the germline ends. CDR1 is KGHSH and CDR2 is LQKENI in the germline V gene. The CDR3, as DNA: TGTGCCAGCTCACCCTCGGATAACTATGGCTACACCTTC. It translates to CASSPSDNYGYTF. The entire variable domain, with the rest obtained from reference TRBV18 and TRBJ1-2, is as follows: NAGVMQNPRHLVRRRGQEARLRCSPMKGHSHVYWYRQLPEEGLKFMVYLQKENIIDESGMPKERFSAEFPKEGPSILRIQQVVRGDSAAYFCASSPSDNYGYTFGSGTRLTVV.

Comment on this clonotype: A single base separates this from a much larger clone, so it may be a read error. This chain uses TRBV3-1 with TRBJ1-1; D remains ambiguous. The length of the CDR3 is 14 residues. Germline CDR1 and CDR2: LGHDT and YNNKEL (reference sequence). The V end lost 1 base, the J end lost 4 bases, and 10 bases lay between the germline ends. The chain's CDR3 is CASSQGTVGTEAFF. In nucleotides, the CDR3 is TGTGCCAGCAGCCAAGGGACGGTCGGCACTGAAGCTTTCTTT.

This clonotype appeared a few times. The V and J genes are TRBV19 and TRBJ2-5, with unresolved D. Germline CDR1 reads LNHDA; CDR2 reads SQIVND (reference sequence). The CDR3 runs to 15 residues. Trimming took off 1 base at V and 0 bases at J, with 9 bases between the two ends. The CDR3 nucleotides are TGTGCCAGTAGTATAGCGTCTGGAGACCAAGAGACCCAGTACTTC. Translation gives CASSIASGDQETQYF.